The rows below give T cell receptor beta chains drawn from one sample of a study of CD8 T cells in Susac syndrome. TCRdb independently ran MiXCR on the immunoSEQ multiplex PCR reads; one entry per CDR3 protein. This sample has around 160,000 distinct CDR3 sequences; over 85% occur once, and the top ten carry around 0.14%. The sample taken for sequencing was CD4+ T cells from PBMCs. The receptors here all came from a human donor in good health. CDR3s include the opening cysteine and the closing phenylalanine or tryptophan. Clone size is not always given. Where it is, it says once, few, many or a class for expanded clones.

clone size: NA; V gene: TRBV9; CDR3 length: 13; CDR3 protein: CASRRDSNYGYTF
clone size: NA; V gene: TRBV20-1; CDR3 length: 15; CDR3 protein: CSASEVAGNTRTQYF
clone size: once; V gene: TRBV28; CDR3 length: 11; CDR3 protein: CASSSDSPLHF
clone size: NA; V gene: TRBV5-1; CDR3 length: 14; CDR3 protein: CASSLGQTTDTQYF
clone size: NA; V gene: TRBV20-1; CDR3 length: 15; CDR3 protein: CSARDHRGITDTQYF
clone size: NA; V gene: TRBV7-2; CDR3 length: 14; CDR3 protein: CASSPGGQFGEQYF
clone size: NA; V gene: TRBV5-1; CDR3 length: 13; CDR3 protein: CASSLGFRETQYF
clone size: NA; V gene: TRBV3-1; CDR3 length: 13; CDR3 protein: CASSNRAYNEQFF
clone size: NA; V gene: TRBV28; CDR3 length: 12; CDR3 protein: CASAGQSYEQYF
clone size: NA; V gene: TRBV12-3/TRBV12-4; CDR3 length: 16; CDR3 protein: CASSFGQGTYTDTQYF
clone size: NA; V gene: TRBV7-9; CDR3 length: 13; CDR3 protein: CASSQKGNQPQHF
clone size: NA; V gene: TRBV7-9; CDR3 length: 12; CDR3 protein: CASSWDNTEAFF
clone size: NA; V gene: TRBV29-1; CDR3 length: 14; CDR3 protein: CSARRSGAGDEQFF
clone size: NA; V gene: TRBV20-1; CDR3 length: 14; CDR3 protein: CSAKDRGKLETQYF
clone size: NA; V gene: TRBV4-3; CDR3 length: 14; CDR3 protein: CASSQDGREDTQYF
clone size: NA; V gene: TRBV4-2; CDR3 length: 15; CDR3 protein: CASSQDPSYSNEQFF
clone size: NA; V gene: TRBV20-1; CDR3 length: 15; CDR3 protein: CSASTWEPRNTEAFF
clone size: NA; V gene: TRBV5-1; CDR3 length: 15; CDR3 protein: CASKASGVHTDTQYF
clone size: NA; V gene: TRBV6-5; CDR3 length: 13; CDR3 protein: CASRPTANYGYTF
clone size: NA; V gene: TRBV7-2; CDR3 length: 15; CDR3 protein: CASSPPRAFADTQYF
clone size: few; V gene: TRBV18; CDR3 length: 15; CDR3 protein: CASSLAGGNTDTQYF
clone size: NA; V gene: TRBV12-3/TRBV12-4; CDR3 length: 16; CDR3 protein: CASSSPGQGTSYGYTF
clone size: NA; V gene: TRBV27; CDR3 length: 14; CDR3 protein: CASSFIRKEDTQYF
clone size: NA; V gene: TRBV4-3; CDR3 length: 16; CDR3 protein: CASSHAPSGSTDTQYF
clone size: NA; V gene: TRBV9; CDR3 length: 14; CDR3 protein: CASSVGPNQETQYF
clone size: once; V gene: TRBV28; CDR3 length: 15; CDR3 protein: CASSTGQGMGQPQHF
clone size: NA; V gene: TRBV11-2; CDR3 length: 15; CDR3 protein: CASRPLAGGLHTQYF
clone size: NA; V gene: TRBV12-3/TRBV12-4; CDR3 length: 14; CDR3 protein: CASSREGAWETQYF
clone size: NA; V gene: TRBV2; CDR3 length: 11; CDR3 protein: CASSADSGYTF
clone size: once; V gene: TRBV29-1; CDR3 length: 14; CDR3 protein: CSVEAGAGGYEQYF
clone size: NA; V gene: TRBV12-3/TRBV12-4; CDR3 length: 15; CDR3 protein: CASSLSSGGSGKLFF
clone size: NA; V gene: TRBV3-1; CDR3 length: 15; CDR3 protein: CASSLITGIGETQYF
clone size: once; V gene: TRBV5-6; CDR3 length: 15; CDR3 protein: CASSSVGRGPDTQYF
clone size: NA; V gene: TRBV6-2/TRBV6-3; CDR3 length: 16; CDR3 protein: CASREPRLAEGDTQYF
clone size: NA; V gene: TRBV7-2; CDR3 length: 14; CDR3 protein: CASSPTTADQPQHF
clone size: NA; V gene: TRBV12-3/TRBV12-4; CDR3 length: 14; CDR3 protein: CASSSGTMNTEAFF
clone size: NA; V gene: TRBV19; CDR3 length: 12; CDR3 protein: CASSTGIAEAFF
clone size: NA; V gene: TRBV9; CDR3 length: 13; CDR3 protein: CASSVAAEETQYF
clone size: NA; V gene: TRBV15; CDR3 length: 13; CDR3 protein: CATGERGPYGYTF
clone size: once; V gene: TRBV6-2/TRBV6-3; CDR3 length: 13; CDR3 protein: CASSYTGMEGYTF
clone size: NA; V gene: TRBV6-5; CDR3 length: 13; CDR3 protein: CASSKTGNTEAFF
clone size: once; V gene: TRBV12-3/TRBV12-4; CDR3 length: 15; CDR3 protein: CASSLGRRYQETQYF
clone size: NA; V gene: TRBV13; CDR3 length: 12; CDR3 protein: CASSLGPGELFF
clone size: NA; V gene: TRBV2; CDR3 length: 13; CDR3 protein: CASSEAPRSTQYF
clone size: NA; V gene: TRBV25-1; CDR3 length: 15; CDR3 protein: CASKADPGFNYGYTF
clone size: few; V gene: TRBV25-1; CDR3 length: 13; CDR3 protein: CASRGAGANVLTF
clone size: once; V gene: TRBV30; CDR3 length: 11; CDR3 protein: CAWSVIDEQYF
clone size: few; V gene: TRBV25-1; CDR3 length: 14; CDR3 protein: CASSPQAVNTEAFF
clone size: NA; V gene: TRBV18; CDR3 length: 11; CDR3 protein: CASSPPPPSYF
clone size: NA; V gene: TRBV5-4; CDR3 length: 15; CDR3 protein: CASSLRGGRGTEAFF
clone size: NA; V gene: TRBV7-2; CDR3 length: 13; CDR3 protein: CASSRRQDDGYTF
clone size: NA; V gene: TRBV5-1; CDR3 length: 14; CDR3 protein: CASSLAGQGTEAFF
clone size: NA; V gene: TRBV6-2/TRBV6-3; CDR3 length: 12; CDR3 protein: CASKGGGYEQYF
clone size: NA; V gene: TRBV20-1; CDR3 length: 16; CDR3 protein: CSARPLRDPGDQPQHF
clone size: NA; V gene: TRBV29-1; CDR3 length: 12; CDR3 protein: CSVRGQGNGYTF
clone size: NA; V gene: TRBV18; CDR3 length: 14; CDR3 protein: CASSPPGSSYEQYF
clone size: once; V gene: TRBV10-3; CDR3 length: 10; CDR3 protein: CASLGGSYTF
clone size: NA; V gene: TRBV20-1; CDR3 length: 16; CDR3 protein: CSASPASGGAGETQYF